These T cell receptor beta chains were read from a single sample in a study of blood T cell repertoires in COVID-19. Some clones are missing from TCRdb's copy, which holds only in-frame ones; the method was immunoSEQ multiplex PCR. The profile shows 95,000 to 130,000 clones, 90% of them singletons. The sequenced sample was peripheral blood. These receptors originate from a human donor with active COVID-19. The donor label of this sample is uncertain. Each CDR3 is given with its conserved first and last residue. D genes are given only for firm matches. Clone size appears in some rows only: once, few, many, or a class for an expanded clone.

size: .
J: TRBJ2-3
D: .
V: TRBV28
DNA: TGTGCCAGCAGTTTATTACTTGGAGCAAATACGCAGTATTTT
CDR3: CASSLLLGANTQYF

size: .
J: TRBJ1-1
D: .
V: TRBV27
DNA: TGTGCCAGCAGCTCGCGGACAGAGCGCACTGAAGCTTTCTTT
CDR3: CASSSRTERTEAFF

size: .
J: TRBJ2-1
D: .
V: TRBV7-9
DNA: TGTGCCAGCAGCTCAGGGACGGGGGGCGATGAGCAGTTCTTC
CDR3: CASSSGTGGDEQFF

size: few
J: TRBJ1-1
D: .
V: TRBV5-1
DNA: TGCGCCAGCAGCTTGGCCGACAGGATATGGTCTGCTGAAGCTTTCTTT
CDR3: CASSLADRIWSAEAFF

size: few
J: TRBJ2-5
D: TRBD2
V: TRBV4-1
DNA: TGCGCCAGCAGCCAAGTACGGGGGGAAGAGACCCAGTACTTC
CDR3: CASSQVRGEETQYF

size: .
J: TRBJ2-5
D: .
V: TRBV5-1
DNA: TGCGCCAGCACTAACCCGGGAAGACAAGAGACCCAGTACTTC
CDR3: CASTNPGRQETQYF

size: .
J: TRBJ2-3
D: .
V: TRBV10-2
DNA: TGCGCCAGCAGTTCAGGAGATACGCAGTATTTT
CDR3: CASSSGDTQYF

size: once
J: TRBJ2-3
D: TRBD2
V: TRBV18
DNA: TGTGCCAGCTCACCGCTAGCGGCAGATACGCAGTATTTT
CDR3: CASSPLAADTQYF

size: once
J: TRBJ2-3
D: TRBD2
V: TRBV10-3
DNA: TGTGCCATCAGCGGGGGACTAGCGGGGGGCACAGATACGCAGTATTTT
CDR3: CAISGGLAGGTDTQYF

size: .
J: TRBJ1-5
D: .
V: TRBV5-1
DNA: TGCGCCAGCAGCTTGGCAGGGCATAGCAATCAGCCCCAGCATTTT
CDR3: CASSLAGHSNQPQHF

size: .
J: TRBJ1-6
D: .
V: TRBV7-9
DNA: TGTGCCAGCAGCCAGCTTAAGTCTTCAGGGGATTCACCTCTCCACTTT
CDR3: CASSQLKSSGDSPLHF

size: .
J: TRBJ1-5
D: TRBD1
V: TRBV2
DNA: TGTGCCAGCAGTGAAGACAGGGGGGGACGGTACAATCAGCCCCAGCATTTT
CDR3: CASSEDRGGRYNQPQHF

size: .
J: TRBJ2-1
D: TRBD1
V: TRBV10-1
DNA: TGCGCCAGCAGTGGAGGGACAGGGACGACAATGAAGCAGTTCTTC
CDR3: CASSGGTGTTMKQFF

size: .
J: TRBJ1-1
D: .
V: TRBV2
DNA: TGTGCCAGCAGCACGAGGGGGGGGACTGAAGCTTTCTTT
CDR3: CASSTRGGTEAFF

size: .
J: TRBJ1-4
D: TRBD1
V: TRBV7-2
DNA: TGTGCCAGCAGCTCCTCGACAGGGGTTCTTGAAAAACTGTTTTTT
CDR3: CASSSSTGVLEKLFF

size: .
J: TRBJ1-2
D: .
V: TRBV28
DNA: TGTGCCAGCAGTTTTTATGTGGGCCCAGGGCGCGATGGCTACACCTTC
CDR3: CASSFYVGPGRDGYTF